This T cell receptor beta chain was obtained from a study of beta chain features in type 1 diabetes. This CDR3 has 11 residues. CDR1 and CDR2 from the germline V gene are SQVTM and ANQGSEA. Losses at the gene ends were 3 bases for V and 8 bases for J; bases not matched to a gene: 3. Since all of the isolated RNA was reverse transcribed, expressed TCRB transcripts were what got sequenced. The data were produced by immunoSEQ multiplex PCR, yet TCRdb's version contains in-frame clones alone and is incomplete. The sample has some 160,000 clones; 7% to 10% are singletons. V gene TRBV29-1 combines with J gene TRBJ1-2, with 7 bases identical to TRBD1. The TCR sequence derives from a woman between 18 and 29 years old in good health. Material: central memory CD4+ T cells from blood. CDR3 DNA: TGCAGCGTTGAGGCAGGGGGGGGCTACACCTTC. Protein: CSVEAGGGYTF.